This is a list of T cell receptor beta chains from one sample in a study of shared clonotypes between healthy human individuals. Clones were read by immunoSEQ multiplex PCR, and TCRdb kept only the in-frame ones, dropping some. The sample records some 2,100,000 clones, 85% to 95% being singletons. Sequences were obtained from naive CD8+ T cells from PBMCs. These TCRs come from a man aged 18-30 years in good health. Some clones in this sample may be carry-over from other donors' samples. The CDR3 runs from the conserved cysteine through the conserved F or W.

TRBV2,TRBJ2-7,CASSESSGGSYEQYF
TRBV25-1,TRBJ2-7,CASSELGYEQYF
TRBV28,TRBJ1-1,CASSPSTEAFF
TRBV11-1,TRBJ1-1,CASSSNDRADAFF
TRBV30,TRBJ1-6,CAWSDSVRGTPLHF
TRBV7-6,TRBJ2-3,CASSLAGDRIADTQYF
TRBV5-1,TRBJ1-2,CASSLGWSNYGYTF
TRBV27,TRBJ1-1,CASSLGGVLNTEAFF
TRBV19,TRBJ2-1,CASTPGLAGREQFF
TRBV15,TRBJ2-7,CATSPKDRGLFRYF
TRBV2,TRBJ1-1,CASSDGRLNTEAFF
TRBV10-3,TRBJ2-1,CAISERGTGEGNEQFF
TRBV27,TRBJ1-1,CASSLSRTANTEAFF
TRBV14,TRBJ1-2,CASSTRDRGFYGYTF
TRBV19,TRBJ2-4,CASSWAVSRGIQYF
TRBV27,TRBJ2-7,CASSLGFGTGVDYEQYF
TRBV10-3,TRBJ2-3,CATRTGTGWDTQYF
TRBV19,TRBJ2-3,CASSIGPDTQYF
TRBV11-2,TRBJ2-7,CASSPRTGNYEQYF
TRBV29-1,TRBJ1-5,CSALTVSNQPQHF
TRBV4-1,TRBJ2-1,CASSPMSGQGAREQFF
TRBV7-9,TRBJ2-7,CASSQGPPRSYEQYF
TRBV6-1,TRBJ2-2,CASSEVQGLLAGLTGELFF
TRBV5-1,TRBJ2-1,CASSLRLAADPYNEQFF
TRBV28,TRBJ1-1,CASSFTDRGLHMNTEAFF
TRBV27,TRBJ2-3,CAKNAGNQDRKSTDTQYF
TRBV28,TRBJ1-1,CASSLSDSTEAFF
TRBV7-3,TRBJ2-1,CASSQSGIPYNEQFF
TRBV18,TRBJ2-7,CASSPAGFSYEQYF
TRBV29-1,TRBJ2-5,CSVEDRSLAGKSQETQYF
TRBV28,TRBJ2-5,CASSPWREGRETQYF
TRBV27,TRBJ2-7,CASSLVTDRGTYEQYF
TRBV14,TRBJ2-5,CASSHGLWETQYF
TRBV2,TRBJ2-7,CASILAGGPYEQYF
TRBV19,TRBJ2-7,CASTLGGAGEQYF
TRBV4-1,TRBJ2-3,CASSLVGDGTQYF
TRBV28,TRBJ2-7,CASRPGRWGYEQYF
TRBV9,TRBJ1-3,CASSVDYRDLSGNTIYF
TRBV5-4,TRBJ1-1,CASSLVQGDTEAFF
TRBV29-1,TRBJ2-1,CSVEGRLAGDLVSYNEQFF
TRBV6-5,TRBJ1-2,CASRPTPLSEGYTF
TRBV4-1,TRBJ2-5,CASSHPGTIGRETQYF
TRBV29-1,TRBJ2-2,CSVGQVNTGELFF
TRBV11-2,TRBJ2-7,CASSLGSGRAYEQYF
TRBV11-2,TRBJ1-4,CASTSRSATNEKLFF
TRBV19,TRBJ1-2,CASSWRENIDGYTF
TRBV29-1,TRBJ1-2,CSVQLGQINYGYTF
TRBV2,TRBJ2-7,CASRRTGEGPYEQYF
TRBV28,TRBJ2-5,CASESMHVARREGRYQETQYF
TRBV4-3,TRBJ2-7,CASSQDRGGSYEQYF
TRBV27,TRBJ2-3,CASSFSGTGYVSPSDTQYF
TRBV28,TRBJ2-4,CASSPGRGLGDIQYF
TRBV4-2,TRBJ2-7,CASSQRTSGASYEQYF